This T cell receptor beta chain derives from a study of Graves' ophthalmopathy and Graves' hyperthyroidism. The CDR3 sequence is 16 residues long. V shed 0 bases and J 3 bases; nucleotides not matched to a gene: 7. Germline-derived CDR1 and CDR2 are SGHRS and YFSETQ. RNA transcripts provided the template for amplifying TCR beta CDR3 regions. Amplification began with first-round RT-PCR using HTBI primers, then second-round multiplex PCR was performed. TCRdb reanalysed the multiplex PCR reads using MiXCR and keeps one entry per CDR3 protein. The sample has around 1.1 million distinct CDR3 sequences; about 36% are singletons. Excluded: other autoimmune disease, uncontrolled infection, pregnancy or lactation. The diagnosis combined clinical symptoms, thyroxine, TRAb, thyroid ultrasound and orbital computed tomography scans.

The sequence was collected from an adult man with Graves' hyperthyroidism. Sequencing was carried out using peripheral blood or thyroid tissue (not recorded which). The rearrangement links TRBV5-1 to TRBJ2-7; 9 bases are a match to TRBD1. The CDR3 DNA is TGCGCCAGCAGCTTGGAGTCCGGACAGGGGATCTACGAGCAGTACTTC. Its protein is CASSLESGQGIYEQYF.